A selection of T cell receptor beta chains follows, all from one sample in a study of technical replicates of blood from several donors. Clones were read by immunoSEQ multiplex PCR, and TCRdb kept only the in-frame ones, dropping some. The sample shows 72,000 or so clones, approximately 92% of them seen only once. Sequencing input: T cells isolated from PBMCs. Receptor source: a human donor in good health. The CDR3 runs from the conserved cysteine through the conserved F or W. The D gene is left open where the match is weak. The listing skips clone size in some rows; elsewhere it reads once, few, many or a size class.

CASLLAVPTGELFF,TGTGCCAGCCTACTAGCGGTTCCCACCGGGGAGCTGTTTTTT,-,TRBJ2-2,TRBD2,TRBV7-9
CASSPQGVGNTIYF,TGTGCCAGTAGTCCTCAGGGGGTCGGAAACACCATATATTTT,-,TRBJ1-3,TRBD1,TRBV19
CASSKASTEAFF,TGTGCCAGCAGCAAAGCGAGCACTGAAGCTTTCTTT,-,TRBJ1-1,-,TRBV21-1
CASSLDAGVKNIQYF,TGCGCCAGCAGCTTGGATGCAGGGGTGAAAAACATTCAGTACTTC,once,TRBJ2-4,-,TRBV5-1
CASRPRPRRGTNEKLFF,TGTGCCAGCAGACCTAGACCGAGACGAGGAACTAATGAAAAACTGTTTTTT,once,TRBJ1-4,-,TRBV21-1
CASSYFSNSYNEQFF,TGTGCCAGCAGTTACTTTAGTAATTCCTACAATGAGCAGTTCTTC,once,TRBJ2-1,-,TRBV6-5
CASSRSQGSSTDTQYF,TGCGCCAGCAGCCGCTCCCAGGGATCTAGCACAGATACGCAGTATTTT,-,TRBJ2-3,-,TRBV4-3
CASSELSGRANEQFF,TGTGCCAGCAGTGAACTAAGCGGGAGGGCCAATGAGCAGTTCTTC,once,TRBJ2-1,TRBD2,TRBV6-1
CASSSQSGYNEQFF,TGTGCCAGCAGTTCCCAGAGCGGCTACAATGAGCAGTTCTTC,-,TRBJ2-1,-,TRBV6-5
CASSLREALEQYF,TGTGCCAGCAGTCTGCGGGAGGCCCTGGAGCAGTACTTC,-,TRBJ2-7,TRBD2,TRBV27
CASSQERDSYEQYF,TGCGCCAGCAGCCAAGAGCGGGACAGCTACGAGCAGTACTTC,-,TRBJ2-7,-,TRBV4-1
CASPMAGNTEAFF,TGTGCCAGCCCCATGGCGGGGAACACTGAAGCTTTCTTT,few,TRBJ1-1,-,TRBV7-9
CASSPNRPDTQYF,TGTGCCAGCTCACCGAACAGACCAGATACGCAGTATTTT,-,TRBJ2-3,-,TRBV18
CASSARPPVGQGKHGYTF,TGTGCCAGCAGCGCGAGACCCCCCGTCGGGCAGGGGAAACATGGCTACACCTTC,once,TRBJ1-2,-,TRBV9
CASSHLAGGNSYEQYF,TGCGCCAGCAGCCATCTAGCGGGAGGGAACTCCTACGAGCAGTACTTC,-,TRBJ2-7,TRBD2,TRBV4-1
CASSPLGQGNTEAFF,TGTGCCAGCTCACCACTGGGACAGGGGAACACTGAAGCTTTCTTT,-,TRBJ1-1,TRBD1,TRBV18
CASRLAGGPLDEQFF,TGTGCCAGCAGACTAGCGGGAGGGCCTTTGGATGAGCAGTTCTTC,-,TRBJ2-1,TRBD2,TRBV5-4
CASRIGVGGAEAFF,TGTGCCAGCAGGATAGGGGTGGGGGGGGCTGAAGCTTTCTTT,-,TRBJ1-1,-,TRBV27
CASSPWDRLYGYTF,TGTGCCAGCAGTCCATGGGACAGGCTCTATGGCTACACCTTC,-,TRBJ1-2,TRBD1,TRBV6-1
CASSFASGRGDTQYF,TGCGCCAGCAGCTTCGCTAGCGGGAGGGGAGATACGCAGTATTTT,-,TRBJ2-3,TRBD2,TRBV5-1
CASSEGLTGEQYF,TGTGCCAGCAGCGAGGGACTGACGGGGGAGCAGTACTTC,once,TRBJ2-7,-,TRBV7-3
CASSLVWGRPPQPQHF,TGTGCCAGCAGTTTAGTATGGGGCCGACCCCCTCAGCCCCAGCATTTT,-,TRBJ1-5,-,TRBV27
CASSLSNTGYNEQYF,TGTGCCAGCAGCTTATCGAATACAGGGTACAACGAGCAGTACTTC,-,TRBJ2-7,-,TRBV11-2
CASEDDQGMDGYTF,TGTGCCAGCGAAGATGATCAGGGGATGGATGGCTACACCTTC,-,TRBJ1-2,-,TRBV9
CASTQTPETNVLTF,TGTGCCAGCACTCAGACTCCCGAAACCAACGTCCTGACTTTC,-,TRBJ2-6,-,TRBV9
CASSPGTGIYEQYF,TGTGCCAGCAGCCCCGGGACAGGGATTTACGAGCAGTACTTC,-,TRBJ2-7,TRBD1,TRBV9
CASSFGQGHQPQHF,TGTGCCAGCAGTTTTGGACAGGGCCATCAGCCCCAGCATTTT,-,TRBJ1-5,TRBD1,TRBV27
CAISESKLAGEQYF,TGTGCCATCAGTGAGTCGAAACTAGCGGGTGAGCAGTACTTC,-,TRBJ2-7,TRBD2,TRBV10-3
CASGGTIAEETQYF,TGCGCCAGCGGGGGAACTATAGCGGAAGAGACCCAGTACTTC,-,TRBJ2-5,-,TRBV4-3
CASSIGYEQYF,TGTGCCAGCAGCATCGGCTACGAGCAGTACTTC,-,TRBJ2-7,-,TRBV11-3
CASSLAHRGTGELFF,TGTGCCAGCAGCTTAGCGCACAGGGGCACCGGGGAGCTGTTTTTT,-,TRBJ2-2,TRBD1,TRBV7-6
CASSQDSSRREQYF,TGCGCCAGCAGCCAAGATTCTAGCAGGAGGGAGCAGTACTTC,-,TRBJ2-7,-,TRBV4-1
CASSGPFQGLYGYTF,TGTGCCAGCAGTGGACCTTTCCAGGGTCTCTATGGCTACACCTTC,-,TRBJ1-2,-,TRBV28
CASSPGQRGSNEQFF,TGCGCCAGCAGCCCGGGACAGAGAGGTTCCAATGAGCAGTTCTTC,once,TRBJ2-1,TRBD1,TRBV4-1
CASSLLRAGGGNTIYF,TGTGCCAGCAGCTTACTCAGGGCCGGTGGAGGAAACACCATATATTTT,-,TRBJ1-3,-,TRBV5-6
CASSYRGFGETQYF,TGTGCCAGCAGTTACCGGGGGTTTGGGGAGACCCAGTACTTC,-,TRBJ2-5,-,TRBV6-6
CASSQGTAGEDNEQFF,TGCGCCAGCAGCCAAGGTACAGCGGGAGAGGACAATGAGCAGTTCTTC,-,TRBJ2-1,TRBD2,TRBV4-3
CASSLSGTVLPSYEQYF,TGTGCCAGCAGTTTATCGGGGACAGTACTCCCCTCCTACGAGCAGTACTTC,-,TRBJ2-7,TRBD1,TRBV27
CASGHQFETQYF,TGTGCCAGCGGGCACCAATTCGAGACCCAGTACTTC,-,TRBJ2-5,-,TRBV27
CASSQDVGTGVGYEQYF,TGTGCCAGCAGCCAAGATGTTGGGACAGGGGTTGGGTACGAGCAGTACTTC,-,TRBJ2-7,TRBD1,TRBV14
CASSSGADTQYF,TGTGCCAGCAGCTCGGGTGCAGATACGCAGTATTTT,-,TRBJ2-3,-,TRBV7-2